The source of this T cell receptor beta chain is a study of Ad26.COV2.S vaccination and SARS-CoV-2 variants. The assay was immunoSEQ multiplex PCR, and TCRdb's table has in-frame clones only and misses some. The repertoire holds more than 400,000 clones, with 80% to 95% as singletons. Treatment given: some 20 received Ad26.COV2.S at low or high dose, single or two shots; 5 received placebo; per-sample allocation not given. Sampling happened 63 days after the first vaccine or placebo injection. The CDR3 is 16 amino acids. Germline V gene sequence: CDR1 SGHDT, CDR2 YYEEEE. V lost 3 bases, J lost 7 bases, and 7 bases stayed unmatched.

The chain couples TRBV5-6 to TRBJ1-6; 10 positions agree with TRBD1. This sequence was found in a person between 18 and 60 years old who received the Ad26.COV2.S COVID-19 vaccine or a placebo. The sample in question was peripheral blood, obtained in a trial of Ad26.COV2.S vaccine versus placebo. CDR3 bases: TGTGCCAGCAGCTGGGGACTGGGACAGGGGAATTCACCCCTCCACTTT. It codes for CASSWGLGQGNSPLHF.